Presented here are 5 T cell receptor beta chains from one specimen sequenced in a study of shared clonotypes between healthy human individuals. Here immunoSEQ multiplex PCR was the method, and the copy in TCRdb shows in-frame clones only, minus some. This table has fewer than 200,000 clones, 66% appearing once. Specimen: memory CD4+ T cells sorted from blood. Subset given: CD45RA-negative fraction. The source is a man aged 30 to 39 in good health.

This clone was observed a few times. Other nucleotide sequences from this sample produce the same CDR3. The chain carries TRBV9 and TRBJ2-7; a possible D gene is TRBD2 (5 bases). Trimming cost V 1 base and J 6 bases, with 11 bases left between them. Germline V lookup: CDR1 SGDLS, CDR2 YYNGEE. The length of the CDR3 is 13 residues. This CDR3 is CASSVSGSGEQYF. The CDR3 region has the DNA TGTGCCAGCAGCGTATCGGGGTCCGGCGAGCAGTACTTC. Full variable domain (outside the CDR3, taken from reference TRBV9 and TRBJ2-7): DSGVTQTPKHLITATGQRVTLRCSPRSGDLSVYWYQQSLDQGLQFLIQYYNGEERAKGNILERFSAQQFPDLHSELNLSSLELGDSALYFCASSVSGSGEQYFGPGTRLTVT.

This rearrangement joins TRBV11-2 to TRBJ1-2; D might be TRBD1 (6 bases). V gave up 5 bases and J gave up 4 bases, with 17 bases separating them. Germline V gene lookup returns CDR1 SGHAT and CDR2 FQNNGV. This CDR3 has 15 residues. CDR3 sequence: CASSKGRGGSYGYTF. The CDR3, as DNA: TGTGCCAGCAGCAAGGGCAGGGGTGGGAGCTATGGCTACACCTTC.

This chain uses TRBV4-1 with TRBJ1-1, with 12 positions matching TRBD1. Germline-derived CDR1 and CDR2 are MGHRA and YSYEKL. V shed 2 bases and J 0 bases; nucleotides not matched to a gene: 7. The CDR3 length is 18 residues. The CDR3 loop reads CASSQSGQGANMNTEAFF. For the CDR3, the DNA is TGCGCCAGCAGCCAATCGGGACAGGGGGCGAACATGAACACTGAAGCTTTCTTT.

This chain uses TRBV7-2 with TRBJ2-3; 7 nucleotides agree with TRBD2. The CDR3 sequence is 15 residues long. The junction had 11 bases not matched to a gene; V was cut back by 2 bases and J by 9 bases. Germline V gene data show CDR1 as SGHTA and CDR2 as FQGNSA. This CDR3 reads CASSLQRLAEGTQYF. In DNA, the CDR3 is TGTGCCAGCAGCTTACAACGACTAGCAGAGGGGACGCAGTATTTT.

The CDR3 DNA reads TGTGCCAGCAGTTATGACAGGGTCCAGGAGACCCAGTACTTC. Amino acids: CASSYDRVQETQYF. The chain joins TRBV2 to TRBJ2-5; 7 positions agree with TRBD1. V shed 5 bases, J shed 5 bases, and the junction held 8 bases outside the gene matches. The germline V gene has CDR1 SNHLY and CDR2 FYNNEI. This CDR3 is 14 amino acids long.